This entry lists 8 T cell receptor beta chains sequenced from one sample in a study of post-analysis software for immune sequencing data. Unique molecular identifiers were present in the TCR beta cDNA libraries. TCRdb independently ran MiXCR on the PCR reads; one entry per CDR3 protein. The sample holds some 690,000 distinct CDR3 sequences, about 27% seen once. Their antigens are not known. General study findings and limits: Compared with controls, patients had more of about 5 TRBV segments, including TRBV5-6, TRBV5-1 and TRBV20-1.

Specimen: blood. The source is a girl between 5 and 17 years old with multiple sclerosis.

The CDR3: CASSPTGMGQETQYF. The DNA for the CDR3 is TGTGCCAGCAGCCCGACAGGGATGGGTCAAGAGACCCAGTACTTC. The chain carries TRBV7-9 and TRBJ2-5; 7 bases are a match to TRBD1. V trimming: 5 bases; J trimming: 2 bases; junction bases outside the gene matches: 8. The CDR3 has 15 residues. The V gene's germline CDR1 is SEHNR and CDR2 FQNEAQ (reference sequence).

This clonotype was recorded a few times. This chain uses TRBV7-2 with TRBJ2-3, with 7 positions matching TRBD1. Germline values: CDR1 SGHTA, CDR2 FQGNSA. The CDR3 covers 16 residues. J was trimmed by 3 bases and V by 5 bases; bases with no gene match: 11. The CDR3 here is CASSPRGTLQTDTQYF. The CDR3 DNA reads TGTGCCAGCAGCCCCAGGGGGACATTGCAAACAGATACGCAGTATTTT.

The DNA of the CDR3 is TGCAGTGCCAAAGGCCCCGGAGAGACAGGGGAAGCTGGCTACACCTTC. Translation: CSAKGPGETGEAGYTF. This chain joins TRBV20-1 and TRBJ1-2; 8 bases are shared with TRBD1. This CDR3 region has 16 residues. From germline, CDR1 is DFQATT and CDR2 SNEGSKA (reference sequence). V lost 6 bases, J lost 7 bases, and 19 bases stayed unmatched.

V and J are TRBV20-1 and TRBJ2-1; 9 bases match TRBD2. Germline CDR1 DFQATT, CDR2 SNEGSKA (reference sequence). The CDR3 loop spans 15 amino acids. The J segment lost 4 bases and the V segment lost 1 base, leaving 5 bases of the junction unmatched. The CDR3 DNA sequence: TGCAGTGCTAGAGTTAGACTAGCGGTTTACAATGAGCAGTTCTTC. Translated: CSARVRLAVYNEQFF.

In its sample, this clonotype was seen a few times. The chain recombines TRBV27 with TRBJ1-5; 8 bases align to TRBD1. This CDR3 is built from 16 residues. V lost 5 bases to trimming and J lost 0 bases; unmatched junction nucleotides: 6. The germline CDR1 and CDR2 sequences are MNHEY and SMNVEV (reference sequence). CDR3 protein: CASSPRTGNSNQPQHF. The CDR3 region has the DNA TGTGCCAGCAGTCCACGGACAGGGAATAGCAATCAGCCCCAGCATTTT.

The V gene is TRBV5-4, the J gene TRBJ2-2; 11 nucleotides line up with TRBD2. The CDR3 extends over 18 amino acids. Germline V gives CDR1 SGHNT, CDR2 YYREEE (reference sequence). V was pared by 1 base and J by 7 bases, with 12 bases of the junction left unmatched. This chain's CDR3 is CASSLFGTSGRGGGELFF. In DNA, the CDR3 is TGTGCCAGCAGCTTGTTTGGGACTAGCGGTCGGGGTGGCGGGGAGCTGTTTTTT.

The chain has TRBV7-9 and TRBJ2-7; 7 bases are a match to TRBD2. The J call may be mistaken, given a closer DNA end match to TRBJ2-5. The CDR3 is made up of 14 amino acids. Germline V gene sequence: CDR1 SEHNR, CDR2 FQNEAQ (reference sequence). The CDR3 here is CASSSRTSRETQYF. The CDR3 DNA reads TGTGCCAGCAGCTCTAGGACTAGTAGGGAGACCCAGTACTTC.

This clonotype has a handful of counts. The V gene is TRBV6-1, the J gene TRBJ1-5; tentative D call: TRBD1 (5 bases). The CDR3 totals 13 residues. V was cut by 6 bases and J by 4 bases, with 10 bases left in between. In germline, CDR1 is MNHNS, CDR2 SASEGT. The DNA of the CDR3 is TGTGCCAGCAGAAAGGGACGGAATCAGCCCCAGCATTTT. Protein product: CASRKGRNQPQHF.